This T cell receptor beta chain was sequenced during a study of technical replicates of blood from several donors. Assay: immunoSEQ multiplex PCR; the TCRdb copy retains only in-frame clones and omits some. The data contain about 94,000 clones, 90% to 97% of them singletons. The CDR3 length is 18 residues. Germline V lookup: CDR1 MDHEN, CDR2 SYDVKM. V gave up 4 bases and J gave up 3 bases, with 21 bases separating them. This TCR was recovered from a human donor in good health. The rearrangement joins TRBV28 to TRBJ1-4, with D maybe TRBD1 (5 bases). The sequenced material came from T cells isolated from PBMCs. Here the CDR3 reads CASSSPGERGSSNEKLFF. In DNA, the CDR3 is TGTGCCAGCAGTTCTCCGGGGGAACGGGGTTCGTCTAATGAAAAACTGTTTTTT.